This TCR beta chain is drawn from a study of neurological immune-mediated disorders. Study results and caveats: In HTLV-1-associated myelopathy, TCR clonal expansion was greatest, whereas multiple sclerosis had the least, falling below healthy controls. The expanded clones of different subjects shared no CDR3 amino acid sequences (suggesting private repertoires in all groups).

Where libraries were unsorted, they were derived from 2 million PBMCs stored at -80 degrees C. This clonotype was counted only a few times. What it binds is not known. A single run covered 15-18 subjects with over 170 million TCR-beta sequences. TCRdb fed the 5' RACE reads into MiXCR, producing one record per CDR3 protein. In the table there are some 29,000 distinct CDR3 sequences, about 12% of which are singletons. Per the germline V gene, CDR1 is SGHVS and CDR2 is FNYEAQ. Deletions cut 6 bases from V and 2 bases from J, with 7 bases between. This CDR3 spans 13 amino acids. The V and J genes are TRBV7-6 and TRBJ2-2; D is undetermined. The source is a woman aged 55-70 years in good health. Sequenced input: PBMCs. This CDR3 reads CASSPANTGELFF. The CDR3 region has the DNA TGTGCCAGCAGTCCAGCCAACACCGGGGAGCTGTTTTTT.